This T cell receptor beta chain derives from a study of cytomegalovirus exposure and HLA in healthy donors. The study, taken as a whole, reports: In vitro testing confirmed three CMV-associated chains as specific for CMV antigens. Rarity marked most TCR sequences, yet some public TCRs occurred in many donors.

Germline V gene sequence: CDR1 MNHEY, CDR2 SMNVEV (reference sequence). CDR3 length: 16 residues. Trimming took off 8 bases at V and 3 bases at J, with 20 bases between the two ends. This clone was picked up one time. Its antigen is not known. PCR employed 60 Vbeta and 13 Jbeta primers. Generated by immunoSEQ multiplex PCR, the TCRdb table keeps only in-frame clones and is missing some. The table records approximately 58,000 clones, around 83% of them present only once. This receptor was identified in a young man in good health and CMV-seronegative. The sample consisted of PBMCs. The chain has TRBV27 and TRBJ2-1; D is possibly TRBD1 (6 bases). This CDR3 reads CASRATGRTLYNEQFF. In DNA, the CDR3 is TGTGCCAGCCGAGCGACAGGTCGAACTCTCTACAATGAGCAGTTCTTC.